This is a list of T cell receptor beta chains from one sample in a study of T cells in narcolepsy. Sequenced by immunoSEQ multiplex PCR; TCRdb stores in-frame clones only, minus some. Altogether 36,000 or so clones are present, approximately 90% being singletons, with the ten largest covering 0.83%. Input material: CD45RA- memory CD4+ T cells from PBMCs. The receptors derive from a human donor with narcolepsy. CDR3s include the opening cysteine and the closing phenylalanine or tryptophan. D genes are given only for firm matches. The size field is filled for only some rows; it gives once, few, many or a size class.

TRBV4-3	TRBJ2-3	NA	NA	TGCGCCAGCAGCCAAGGAGCCCAACGGACAGATACGCAGTATTTT	CASSQGAQRTDTQYF
TRBV18	TRBJ2-5	NA	NA	TGTGCCAGCTCACCGGGAGAGACCCAGTACTTC	CASSPGETQYF
TRBV2	TRBJ2-7	NA	TRBD1	TGTGCCAGCAGAACAGGGGCCTACGAGCAGTACTTC	CASRTGAYEQYF
TRBV5-4	TRBJ2-6	NA	TRBD2	TGTGCCAGCAGCCGACTAGCGGGGGTCTCTGGGGCCAACGTCCTGACTTTC	CASSRLAGVSGANVLTF
TRBV7-9	TRBJ2-7	NA	NA	TGTGCCAGCAGCTCAACAGGGCACACCTACGAGCAGTACTTC	CASSSTGHTYEQYF
TRBV11-2	TRBJ1-1	NA	NA	TGTGCCAGCAGCCTCACTGGGACTGAAGCTTTCTTT	CASSLTGTEAFF
TRBV6-6	TRBJ1-1	NA	NA	TGTGCCAGCAGTTCGGACGGAGGGACTGAAGCTTTCTTT	CASSSDGGTEAFF
TRBV10-3	TRBJ1-1	few	TRBD1	TGTGCCATCAGACCAGACAGGGAAGGGTCGGCTTTCTTT	CAIRPDREGSAFF
TRBV15	TRBJ2-5	NA	NA	TGTGCCACCAGCAGAGAAGGGTTCAGGGAGGAGACCCAGTACTTC	CATSREGFREETQYF
TRBV29-1	TRBJ2-1	NA	TRBD1	TGCAGCGCAGGAAGGGGGACAGGGTACAATGAGCAGTTCTTC	CSAGRGTGYNEQFF
TRBV20-1	TRBJ2-7	once	NA	TGCAGTGCTAGAGGGGGCACAGTGCAGTACTTC	CSARGGTVQYF
TRBV11-3	TRBJ2-7	NA	NA	TGTGCCAGCAGCTTAGCCGCCAGGGTTCCTTTAACCTACGAGCAGTACTTC	CASSLAARVPLTYEQYF
TRBV7-3	TRBJ2-5	once	NA	TGTGCCAGCAGCTTAAGACCGGGACCCGCAGAGACCCAGTACTTC	CASSLRPGPAETQYF
TRBV5-4	TRBJ1-2	NA	TRBD1	TGTGCCAGCAGCTTGGGACAGGGGGCTCAGAAGGGCTACACCTTC	CASSLGQGAQKGYTF
TRBV5-5	TRBJ2-7	NA	NA	TGTGCCAGCAGCTTGGCAGGGAGCTACGAGCAGTACTTC	CASSLAGSYEQYF
TRBV5-6	TRBJ1-2	NA	TRBD1	TGTGCCAGCAGCATCCGGACAGGGGGGACCCCATACGATGGCTACACCTTC	CASSIRTGGTPYDGYTF
TRBV6-5	TRBJ2-5	NA	NA	TGTGCCAGCTTCAAAGGGGGATTCCCAGAGACCCAGTACTTC	CASFKGGFPETQYF
TRBV5-4	TRBJ2-3	few	NA	TGTGCCAGCAGCTTGCCAGGGGCAGGCACAGATACGCAGTATTTT	CASSLPGAGTDTQYF
TRBV5-1	TRBJ2-2	NA	NA	TGCGCCAGCAGCTTGGCCGCGACAGGGAACACCGGGGAGCTGTTTTTT	CASSLAATGNTGELFF
TRBV27	TRBJ1-5	few	NA	TGTGCCACCAGGCCTAATTGGGGGGGTCAGCCCCAGCATTTT	CATRPNWGGQPQHF
TRBV7-2	TRBJ2-7	NA	NA	TGTGCCAGCAGCTTAGCAACAGACGACGAGCAGTACTTC	CASSLATDDEQYF
TRBV28	TRBJ1-4	NA	TRBD1	TGTGCCAGCAGTGGGACAGGGGATTTAAGTCGTGGCGAAAAACTGTTTTTT	CASSGTGDLSRGEKLFF
TRBV15	TRBJ2-7	NA	TRBD2	TGTGCCACCAGCAGGGATAGCGGGGATCGGGAGCAGTACTTC	CATSRDSGDREQYF
TRBV27	TRBJ1-3	NA	NA	TGTGCCAGCAGTTATAGCGGTTACTCTGGAAACACCATATATTTT	CASSYSGYSGNTIYF
TRBV30	TRBJ1-1	NA	TRBD1	TGTGCCTGGGAGGGCCCCGGGACAGATAAGAACACTGAAGCTTTCTTT	CAWEGPGTDKNTEAFF
TRBV19	TRBJ2-7	NA	NA	TGTGCCAGTAGTAGCCGGGCGCCTTTGGAGCAGTACTTC	CASSSRAPLEQYF
TRBV11-2	TRBJ1-4	NA	NA	TGTGCCAGCAGTCAGGCCGCTGGAAAACTGTTTTTT	CASSQAAGKLFF
TRBV28	TRBJ1-3	NA	NA	TGTGCCAGCAGTTTAGACTCTGGAAACACCATATATTTT	CASSLDSGNTIYF
TRBV6-1	TRBJ2-3	NA	NA	TGTGCCAGCAGTGTCCTTCGGACAGGCACAGATACGCAGTATTTT	CASSVLRTGTDTQYF
TRBV7-8	TRBJ2-2	once	NA	TGTGCCAGCAGCTTAACGGCTGCCGGGGAGCTGTTTTTT	CASSLTAAGELFF
TRBV7-7	TRBJ2-7	NA	TRBD1	TGTACTAGCAGCCCGGGGACAGGGGGAGGCGAGCAGTACTTC	CTSSPGTGGGEQYF
TRBV7-2	TRBJ1-6	NA	NA	TGTGCCAGCAGCTTGGTGCGGGAGAATAATTCACCCCTCCACTTT	CASSLVRENNSPLHF
TRBV29-1	TRBJ1-1	NA	NA	TGCAGCGTTGATAGGGGTTTATCGGCTGAAGCTTTCTTT	CSVDRGLSAEAFF
TRBV5-4	TRBJ2-3	NA	TRBD2	TGTGCCAGCAGCAATCGACTAGCGGGGGGCACAGATACGCAGTATTTT	CASSNRLAGGTDTQYF
TRBV4-2	TRBJ1-1	NA	NA	TGTGCCAGCAGCCTGGAGAGAGACACTGAAGCTTTCTTT	CASSLERDTEAFF
TRBV9	TRBJ1-2	NA	NA	TGTGCCAGCAGCGTAGGGGGAGCCGGGGGATATGGCTACACCTTC	CASSVGGAGGYGYTF
TRBV7-3	TRBJ2-2	NA	NA	TGTGCCAGCAGCCTGCGAGGGACGGGCCTTGGGGAGCTGTTTTTT	CASSLRGTGLGELFF
TRBV5-6	TRBJ1-1	few	TRBD1	TGTGCCAGCAGCTGGACAGGGCGAAACACTGAAGCTTTCTTT	CASSWTGRNTEAFF
TRBV19	TRBJ1-1	NA	NA	TGTGCCGGGCGGGGACGGACCCATACAGATGAAGCTTTCTTT	CAGRGRTHTDEAFF
TRBV6-5	TRBJ2-7	NA	NA	TGTGCCAGCAGTTTTGCTTTAGCGGTCTCCTACGAGCAGTACTTC	CASSFALAVSYEQYF
TRBV10-3	TRBJ1-1	NA	TRBD1	TGTGCCATCGGTGGGACAGCGAACACTGAAGCTTTCTTT	CAIGGTANTEAFF